One sample yielded the 2 T cell receptor beta chains listed below, sequenced in a study of cytomegalovirus exposure and HLA in healthy donors. PCR primers comprised 60 Vbeta and 13 Jbeta primers. Method: immunoSEQ multiplex PCR; TCRdb's copy keeps in-frame clones and lacks some. The repertoire holds 200,000 or so clones, with 70% to 90% as singletons. The sequencing input was PBMCs. These TCRs come from a woman younger than 30 in good health and CMV-seropositive.

This chain links TRBV29-1 with TRBJ1-1; tentatively, D is TRBD1 (6 bases). Trimming left V 7 bases short and J 2 bases short, with 8 bases between. Germline V gene data show CDR1 as SQVTM and CDR2 as ANQGSEA. CDR3 length: 11 amino acids. CDR3 nucleotides: TGCAGCGGGACAGTCAACACTGAAGCTTTCTTT. Protein sequence: CSGTVNTEAFF.

The genes are TRBV10-1 and TRBJ2-2; no reliable D call. CDR1 WNHNN and CDR2 SYGVQD come from the germline V gene (reference sequence). Trimming stripped 0 bases from V and 9 bases from J, with 11 bases between. CDR3 length equals 14 residues. The CDR3 DNA sequence: TGCGCCAGCAGTGAGTCGTGGAGCGTTAGGGAGCTGTTTTTT. Amino acid sequence: CASSESWSVRELFF.